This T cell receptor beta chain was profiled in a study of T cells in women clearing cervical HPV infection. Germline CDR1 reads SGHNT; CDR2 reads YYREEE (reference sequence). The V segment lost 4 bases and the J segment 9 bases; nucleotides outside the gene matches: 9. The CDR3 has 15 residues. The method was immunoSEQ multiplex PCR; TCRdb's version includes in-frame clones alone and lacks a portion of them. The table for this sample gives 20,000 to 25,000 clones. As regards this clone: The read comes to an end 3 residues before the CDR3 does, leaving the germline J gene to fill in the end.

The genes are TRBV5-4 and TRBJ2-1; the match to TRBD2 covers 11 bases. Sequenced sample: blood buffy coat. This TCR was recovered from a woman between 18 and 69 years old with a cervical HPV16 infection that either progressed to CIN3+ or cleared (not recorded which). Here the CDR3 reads CASSLSGRALGEQFF. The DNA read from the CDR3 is TGTGCCAGCAGCCTTAGCGGGAGGGCCTTAGGTGAG.